This T cell receptor beta chain emerged from a study of response to subunit inactivated influenza vaccine. General study results and limits: Authors suggested each seasonal flu vaccination may recruit only limited numbers of new T cells.

This CDR3 comprises 14 residues. From germline, CDR1 is SGHTA and CDR2 FQGNSA. Concerning this clonotype: Its antigen remains unknown. At one end the junction does not follow the germline gene, possibly because of a read error.

TCRdb recomputed calls from the RT-PCR reads with MiXCR, one row per CDR3 protein. Of approximately 250,000 distinct CDR3 sequences listed, 12% are singletons. This chain uses TRBV7-2 with TRBJ2-1, with D unresolved. The source is a man aged 45-60 years who received an inactivated influenza vaccine. Here the sequenced sample was non-naive T cells sorted from PBMCs, taken less than 15 days before vaccination. The CDR3 DNA reads TGTGCCAGCAGCTTAGTCTCCTCCTACAATGAGCACTTCTTC. It is translated as CASSLVSSYNEHFF.